These 18 T cell receptor beta chains were all obtained from the same sample, sequenced in a study of CD8+CD57+ T cells in acquired aplastic anemia. Researchers used genomic DNA as the template to profile TCR beta VDJ and CDR3. Using its own MiXCR run on the reads, TCRdb lists one record per CDR3 protein. Found here are 150,000 to 200,000 distinct CDR3 sequences, 40% to 55% of them singletons; the top ten hold roughly 1.1%. For sequencing, patients were chosen who had shown expansion of CD8+CD57+ cells by flow cytometry. The material sequenced was sorted CD4+, CD8+, or CD8+CD57+ T cells (not recorded which) from PBMCs. All receptors come from a human donor with aplastic anemia.

This clonotype was seen repeatedly, ten times or more. The rearrangement links TRBV7-8 to TRBJ1-5; D not resolved. The ends were cut back, 5 bases at V and 2 bases at J, with 13 bases in the middle. The germline CDR1 and CDR2 sequences are SGHVS and FQNEAQ. The length of the CDR3 is 15 residues. In nucleotides, the CDR3 is TGTGCCAGCAGCACTATAACGGGAGGCAATCAGCCCCAGCATTTT. Its translation: CASSTITGGNQPQHF.

The chain employs TRBV7-9 and TRBJ2-1, with 12 bases that match TRBD2. The V segment lost 10 bases and the J segment 6 bases; nucleotides outside the gene matches: 4. The germline V gene encodes CDR1 SEHNR and CDR2 FQNEAQ (reference sequence). CDR3 length: 13 amino acids. DNA for the CDR3: TGTGCCACCGCTAGCGGGGGGGCCAATGAGCAGTTCTTC. It is translated as CATASGGANEQFF.

This clonotype was seen a handful of times. The J gene is TRBJ2-2, the V gene TRBV27; D might be TRBD1 (7 bases). The V gene lost 3 bases and the J gene lost 5 bases, with 19 bases spanning the gap. CDR1 is MNHEY and CDR2 is SMNVEV in the germline V gene (reference sequence). The CDR3 consists of 17 residues. The CDR3 is CASSLGGGRGLTGELFF. The CDR3 nucleotides are TGTGCCAGCAGTTTGGGGGGAGGAAGGGGGCTGACCGGGGAGCTGTTTTTT.

This clonotype was picked up many times. The V call is TRBV9, the J call TRBJ2-5; D uncertain. The V gene's germline CDR1 is SGDLS and CDR2 YYNGEE. This CDR3 contains 13 residues. V was pared by 2 bases and J by 2 bases, with 7 bases between. In DNA form, the CDR3 reads TGTGCCAGCAGCGTTAGGCGGCAAGAGACCCAGTACTTC. Translated, it gives CASSVRRQETQYF.

This clonotype was seen at least ten times. The chain employs TRBV10-2 and TRBJ1-2; a possible D gene is TRBD1 (5 bases). Germline lookup yields CDR1 WSHSY and CDR2 SAAADI. The CDR3 runs 13 residues. V lost 7 bases to trimming and J lost 4 bases, with 13 bases between them. The CDR3 spells CASTLGLSYGYTF. CDR3 DNA: TGCGCCAGCACCCTGGGACTCTCCTATGGCTACACCTTC.

In its sample, this clonotype was seen many times. This sequence joins TRBV6-1 and TRBJ2-3; 12 positions match TRBD2. V gave up 6 bases and J gave up 11 bases; unmatched junction bases: 9. The CDR3 runs 14 residues. CDR1 is MNHNS, CDR2 SASEGT, per germline. CDR3 residues: CASSRGLAGQEQYF. The DNA of the CDR3 is TGTGCCAGCAGCCGCGGACTAGCGGGGCAGGAGCAGTATTTT.

V is TRBV7-8 and J is TRBJ2-5, with D possibly being TRBD2 (6 bases). CDR3 length: 13 amino acids. Between the trimmed V and J ends, which lost 3 bases and 3 bases, there was a span of 8 bases. Germline loops: CDR1 SGHVS, CDR2 FQNEAQ. CDR3 residues: CASSFLAEETQYF. In nucleotides, the CDR3 is TGTGCCAGCAGCTTTTTAGCGGAAGAGACCCAGTACTTC.

This clonotype was seen many times. The J gene is TRBJ1-4, the V gene TRBV20-1, with D unclear. This CDR3 region has 13 residues. Trimming cost V 3 bases and J 4 bases, with 9 bases left between them. Germline V CDR1 and CDR2: DFQATT, SNEGSKA (reference sequence). The CDR3 spells CSARGFLNEKLFF. The CDR3, as DNA: TGCAGTGCTAGGGGCTTTCTTAATGAAAAACTGTTTTTT.

This rearrangement joins TRBV24-1 to TRBJ2-7; D unresolved. Per the germline V gene, CDR1 is KGHDR and CDR2 is SFDVKD. Trimming took 2 bases from V and 7 from J, leaving 5 bases between them. The CDR3 covers 11 residues. CDR3 DNA: TGTGCCACCAGTGATTCAGAAGAGCAGTACTTC. Its translation: CATSDSEEQYF.

This sequence joins TRBV5-4 and TRBJ2-7; no definite D call. Germline assignment: CDR1 SGHNT and CDR2 YYREEE (reference sequence). Trimming took 2 bases from V and 6 from J, leaving 9 bases between them. The length of the CDR3 is 12 residues. The CDR3 coding sequence is TGTGCCAGCAGCTTCGACCGGAGCGAGCAGTACTTC. Residues: CASSFDRSEQYF.

The chain is built from TRBV7-9 and TRBJ1-6; TRBD1 aligns across 9 bases. J was trimmed by 5 bases and V by 4 bases; bases with no gene match: 3. Germline V lookup: CDR1 SEHNR, CDR2 FQNEAQ (reference sequence). CDR3 size: 15 residues. The CDR3 region has the DNA TGTGCCAGCAGCTCGGGACAGGGAAATAATTCACCCCTCCACTTT. Its translation: CASSSGQGNNSPLHF.

This chain joins TRBV29-1 and TRBJ2-5; 7 bases fit TRBD2. J was trimmed by 4 bases and V by 6 bases; bases with no gene match: 17. The germline CDR1 and CDR2 sequences are SQVTM and ANQGSEA. The CDR3 has 16 amino acids. The DNA for the CDR3 is TGCAGCGTCTCCCCTCCGGTGAGGCGGGGGTTAGAGACCCAGTACTTC. This encodes CSVSPPVRRGLETQYF.

There are many counts of this clonotype. CDR3: CASSPGGQRVRTQYF. As DNA, the CDR3 is TGTGCCAGCAGCCCGGGGGGACAAAGGGTCCGGACCCAGTACTTC. The V and J genes are TRBV5-5 and TRBJ2-5, with D possibly matching TRBD2 (7 bases). Deletions cut 4 bases from V and 7 bases from J, with 20 bases between. CDR1 is SGHKS, CDR2 YYEKEE, per germline (reference sequence). The CDR3 is 15 residues long.

V is TRBV5-1 and J is TRBJ2-5, with 9 bases lining up with TRBD2. V was pared by 0 bases and J by 4 bases, with 7 bases of the junction left unmatched. The germline V gene has CDR1 SGHRS and CDR2 YFSETQ. The CDR3 has 16 amino acids. CDR3 nucleotides: TGCGCCAGCAGCTTGGTCGGCGGGGGGGCGGGAGAGACCCAGTACTTC. Its translation is CASSLVGGGAGETQYF.

Ten or more counts support this clonotype. The J gene is TRBJ2-7, the V gene TRBV2, with TRBD2 matching over 7 bases. The CDR3 is 16 amino acids. V shed 5 bases, J shed 0 bases, and the junction held 10 bases outside the gene matches. Germline assignment: CDR1 SNHLY and CDR2 FYNNEI. The CDR3, as DNA: TGTGCCAGCAGTTCAACTAGCGCCGGGAGCTCCTACGAGCAGTACTTC. Residues: CASSSTSAGSSYEQYF.

This rearrangement joins TRBV11-2 to TRBJ2-1; 8 nucleotides align to TRBD2. Germline values: CDR1 SGHAT, CDR2 FQNNGV. The length of the CDR3 is 17 residues. Trimming at V came to 1 base and at J to 2 bases, leaving 7 bases not matched to a gene. The CDR3 sequence is CASSLGLAGGPYNEQFF. CDR3 nucleotides: TGTGCCAGCAGCTTAGGATTGGCGGGAGGTCCCTACAATGAGCAGTTCTTC.

The chain is built from TRBV9 and TRBJ1-2, with a possible D match to TRBD1 (5 bases). V lost 0 bases, J lost 7 bases, and 10 bases lay in between. CDR1 and CDR2 (germline): SGDLS, YYNGEE. This CDR3 region has 13 residues. In DNA form, the CDR3 reads TGTGCCAGCAGCGTAGGTGGGGGGACTGGCTACACCTTC. This sequence encodes CASSVGGGTGYTF.

Comment on this clonotype: A much larger clone lies one base from this, so it may be a read error. The chain uses TRBV19 and TRBJ1-5, with unresolved D. Trimming shortened V by 7 bases and J by 4 bases, and 11 bases separated the two germline ends. In germline, CDR1 is LNHDA, CDR2 SQIVND (reference sequence). CDR3 length: 13 residues. CDR3 region: CASTYGYNQPQHF. Here the CDR3 DNA reads TGTGCCAGTACCTATGGTTATAATCAGCCCCAGCATTTT.